This T cell receptor beta chain was documented in a study of shared clonotypes between healthy human individuals. The wider study: Plates per donor: three CD4 naive, three CD4 memory, two CD8 naive, one CD8 memory.

Study-level points and caveats: About 5% was the fraction of naive CD4 clonotypes found shared across several donors. A reduction in generation probabilities was seen for non-shared clonotypes relative to those shared by all four donors.

V was pared by 5 bases and J by 2 bases, with 8 bases between. This CDR3 has 13 amino acids. CDR1 and CDR2 from the germline V gene are LNHDA and SQIVND (reference sequence). All donors qualified as healthy HIV-negative adults and had experienced no recent acute infections or vaccinations. Repertoires were generated with immunoSEQ multiplex PCR, while TCRdb's copy carries only in-frame clones and drops some. Of approximately 2.3 million clones listed, approximately 95% are singletons. Turning to this clone: The antigen remains undetermined.

The specimen sequenced was naive CD4+ T cells from PBMCs. Subset meaning: CD45RA+ positively selected. The clonotype was recovered from a man between 18 and 35 years old in good health. Some clones in this sample may be carry-over from other donors' samples. The rearrangement joins TRBV19 to TRBJ2-3; D tentatively fits TRBD1 or TRBD2 (5 bases each). CDR3 sequence: CASSVGTTDTQYF. The CDR3 nucleotides read TGTGCCAGTAGTGTAGGGACCACAGATACGCAGTATTTT. Full variable domain (remainder filled in from reference TRBV19 and TRBJ2-3): DGGITQSPKYLFRKEGQNVTLSCEQNLNHDAMYWYRQDPGQGLRLIYYSQIVNDFQKGDIAEGYSVSREKKESFPLTVTSAQKNPTAFYLCASSVGTTDTQYFGPGTRLTVL.